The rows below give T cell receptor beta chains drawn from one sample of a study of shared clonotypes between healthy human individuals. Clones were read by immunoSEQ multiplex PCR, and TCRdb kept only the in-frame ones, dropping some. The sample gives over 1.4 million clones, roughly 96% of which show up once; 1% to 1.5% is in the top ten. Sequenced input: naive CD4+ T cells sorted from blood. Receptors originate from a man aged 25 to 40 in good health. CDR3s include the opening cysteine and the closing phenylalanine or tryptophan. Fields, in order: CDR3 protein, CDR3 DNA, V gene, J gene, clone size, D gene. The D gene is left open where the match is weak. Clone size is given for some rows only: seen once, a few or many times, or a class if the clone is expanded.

CDR3aa: CSVCREVSDTQYF
CDR3nt: TGCAGCGTTTGCAGGGAGGTTTCAGATACGCAGTATTTT
v_gene: TRBV29-1
j_gene: TRBJ2-3
abundance: -
d_gene: -

CDR3aa: CSAAQGGGLQEQYF
CDR3nt: TGCAGCGCCGCGCAGGGCGGAGGGCTACAGGAGCAGTACTTC
v_gene: TRBV29-1
j_gene: TRBJ2-7
abundance: -
d_gene: -

CDR3aa: CASSPMAHGTGFAKNIQYF
CDR3nt: TGTGCCAGCAGCCCGATGGCCCATGGGACAGGATTCGCCAAAAACATTCAGTACTTC
v_gene: TRBV7-9
j_gene: TRBJ2-4
abundance: -
d_gene: TRBD1

CDR3aa: CASSPLEGGAGGYTF
CDR3nt: TGCGCCAGCAGCCCTCTGGAGGGGGGCGCTGGGGGCTACACCTTC
v_gene: TRBV5-1
j_gene: TRBJ1-2
abundance: -
d_gene: -

CDR3aa: CASSQGPQGQGNEQFF
CDR3nt: TGTGCCAGCAGCCAAGGACCCCAGGGGCAGGGGAATGAGCAGTTCTTC
v_gene: TRBV7-9
j_gene: TRBJ2-1
abundance: -
d_gene: -

CDR3aa: CASSLDRRPGQVSGYTF
CDR3nt: TGTGCCAGCAGCTTAGATCGTAGACCGGGACAGGTTTCGGGCTACACCTTC
v_gene: TRBV11-2
j_gene: TRBJ1-2
abundance: -
d_gene: TRBD1

CDR3aa: CASSDSNYGYTF
CDR3nt: TGTGCCAGTAGCGACAGTAACTATGGCTACACCTTC
v_gene: TRBV19
j_gene: TRBJ1-2
abundance: -
d_gene: -

CDR3aa: CASSEEGIQGLAKNIQYF
CDR3nt: TGTGCCAGCAGTGAAGAGGGAATACAAGGCTTAGCCAAAAACATTCAGTACTTC
v_gene: TRBV6-1
j_gene: TRBJ2-4
abundance: -
d_gene: -

CDR3aa: CASSYRFGGQVYEQYF
CDR3nt: TGTGCCAGCAGCTATCGGTTCGGGGGACAGGTCTACGAGCAGTACTTC
v_gene: TRBV7-2
j_gene: TRBJ2-7
abundance: -
d_gene: TRBD1

CDR3aa: CASSVTAVGDEAFF
CDR3nt: TGTGCCAGCAGCGTAACGGCTGTGGGGGATGAAGCTTTCTTT
v_gene: TRBV9
j_gene: TRBJ1-1
abundance: -
d_gene: -

CDR3aa: CASSLAPGLAGVHEQFF
CDR3nt: TGTGCCAGCAGTTTAGCCCCGGGACTAGCGGGCGTACATGAGCAGTTCTTC
v_gene: TRBV27
j_gene: TRBJ2-1
abundance: -
d_gene: TRBD2

CDR3aa: CASSLGLAGVPGELFF
CDR3nt: TGCGCCAGCAGCTTGGGACTAGCGGGAGTCCCCGGGGAGCTGTTTTTT
v_gene: TRBV5-1
j_gene: TRBJ2-2
abundance: -
d_gene: TRBD2

CDR3aa: CASSLGLAGDSDTQYF
CDR3nt: TGTGCCAGCAGCTTAGGACTAGCGGGAGATTCAGATACGCAGTATTTT
v_gene: TRBV7-9
j_gene: TRBJ2-3
abundance: -
d_gene: TRBD2

CDR3aa: CASSQDSFGVGGRDYGYTF
CDR3nt: TGCGCCAGCAGCCAAGATTCATTTGGCGTAGGAGGGAGGGACTATGGCTACACCTTC
v_gene: TRBV4-1
j_gene: TRBJ1-2
abundance: -
d_gene: -

CDR3aa: CSVSGQGISEQYF
CDR3nt: TGCAGCGTTTCGGGACAGGGGATCAGCGAGCAGTACTTC
v_gene: TRBV29-1
j_gene: TRBJ2-7
abundance: -
d_gene: TRBD1

CDR3aa: CASTLSGVTEAFF
CDR3nt: TGTGCCAGCACCCTTTCGGGGGTCACTGAAGCTTTCTTT
v_gene: TRBV28
j_gene: TRBJ1-1
abundance: -
d_gene: -

CDR3aa: CASRTGRLNTEAFF
CDR3nt: TGTGCCAGCAGGACAGGGAGACTGAACACTGAAGCTTTCTTT
v_gene: TRBV25-1
j_gene: TRBJ1-1
abundance: once
d_gene: TRBD1

CDR3aa: CASSTSGRNTGELFF
CDR3nt: TGTGCCAGCAGCACAAGCGGGAGGAACACCGGGGAGCTGTTTTTT
v_gene: TRBV27
j_gene: TRBJ2-2
abundance: -
d_gene: TRBD2

CDR3aa: CASSLKLEPDTQYF
CDR3nt: TGCGCCAGCAGCTTGAAACTAGAGCCAGATACGCAGTATTTT
v_gene: TRBV5-1
j_gene: TRBJ2-3
abundance: -
d_gene: -

CDR3aa: CASSLTGRNTEAFF
CDR3nt: TGCGCCAGCAGCTTAACAGGGAGGAACACTGAAGCTTTCTTT
v_gene: TRBV5-1
j_gene: TRBJ1-1
abundance: -
d_gene: -

CDR3aa: CASSGLGELKGQPQHF
CDR3nt: TGTGCCAGCAGTGGGTTGGGAGAGCTTAAGGGTCAGCCCCAGCATTTT
v_gene: TRBV27
j_gene: TRBJ1-5
abundance: once
d_gene: -

CDR3aa: CASSLIVRGRINEQFF
CDR3nt: TGTGCCAGCAGCTTAATAGTCCGGGGGCGCATTAATGAGCAGTTCTTC
v_gene: TRBV7-9
j_gene: TRBJ2-1
abundance: -
d_gene: -

CDR3aa: CASLAYARTGNSNQPQHF
CDR3nt: TGTGCCAGCTTAGCTTACGCCCGGACAGGCAATAGCAATCAGCCCCAGCATTTT
v_gene: TRBV11-2
j_gene: TRBJ1-5
abundance: -
d_gene: TRBD1

CDR3aa: CASSITWVEETQYF
CDR3nt: TGTGCCAGCAGTATTACCTGGGTTGAAGAGACCCAGTACTTC
v_gene: TRBV6-1
j_gene: TRBJ2-5
abundance: -
d_gene: -

CDR3aa: CASSLRTSGSSYNEQFF
CDR3nt: TGTGCCAGCAGCTTAAGGACTAGCGGGAGCTCCTACAATGAGCAGTTCTTC
v_gene: TRBV7-6
j_gene: TRBJ2-1
abundance: -
d_gene: TRBD2

CDR3aa: CATSRGTPSNQPQHF
CDR3nt: TGTGCCACCAGCAGAGGGACACCAAGCAATCAGCCCCAGCATTTT
v_gene: TRBV15
j_gene: TRBJ1-5
abundance: -
d_gene: -

CDR3aa: CASSYYLDRGSHEQYF
CDR3nt: TGTGCCAGCAGTTACTATTTAGACAGGGGTTCCCACGAGCAGTACTTC
v_gene: TRBV6-6
j_gene: TRBJ2-7
abundance: -
d_gene: TRBD1

CDR3aa: CASSLGSAKNQPQHF
CDR3nt: TGTGCCAGCAGCTTAGGGTCAGCCAAGAATCAGCCCCAGCATTTT
v_gene: TRBV7-9
j_gene: TRBJ1-5
abundance: -
d_gene: -

CDR3aa: CASCAGRKGTYTDTQYF
CDR3nt: TGTGCCAGCTGCGCGGGGAGAAAGGGCACTTATACAGATACGCAGTATTTT
v_gene: TRBV19
j_gene: TRBJ2-3
abundance: -
d_gene: -

CDR3aa: CASSQGRDREGYTF
CDR3nt: TGCGCCAGCAGCCAAGGGAGGGACAGGGAGGGCTACACCTTC
v_gene: TRBV4-1
j_gene: TRBJ1-2
abundance: -
d_gene: TRBD1

CDR3aa: CASSPGSEGNEQFF
CDR3nt: TGCGCCAGCAGCCCGGGATCAGAGGGCAATGAGCAGTTCTTC
v_gene: TRBV5-1
j_gene: TRBJ2-1
abundance: -
d_gene: -

CDR3aa: CASSRSSNTEAFF
CDR3nt: TGTGCCAGCAGCCGCTCCTCTAACACTGAAGCTTTCTTT
v_gene: TRBV7-9
j_gene: TRBJ1-1
abundance: -
d_gene: -

CDR3aa: CASSQLPQGGSYEQYF
CDR3nt: TGTGCCAGCAGCCAACTACCCCAGGGTGGCTCCTACGAGCAGTACTTC
v_gene: TRBV27
j_gene: TRBJ2-7
abundance: -
d_gene: -

CDR3aa: CASSFSGGETQYF
CDR3nt: TGTGCCAGCAGCTTCAGCGGCGGAGAGACCCAGTACTTC
v_gene: TRBV7-9
j_gene: TRBJ2-5
abundance: -
d_gene: -

CDR3aa: CASGLGTGGLHYGYTF
CDR3nt: TGTGCTAGTGGTTTGGGAACAGGGGGCCTGCACTATGGCTACACCTTC
v_gene: TRBV12-5
j_gene: TRBJ1-2
abundance: -
d_gene: TRBD1

CDR3aa: CASRSQVPGELFF
CDR3nt: TGTGCCAGCAGAAGTCAGGTCCCCGGGGAGCTGTTTTTT
v_gene: TRBV28
j_gene: TRBJ2-2
abundance: -
d_gene: -

CDR3aa: CASSLRGQTKKAFF
CDR3nt: TGTGCCAGCAGTTTGCGAGGACAGACAAAAAAAGCTTTCTTT
v_gene: TRBV28
j_gene: TRBJ1-1
abundance: -
d_gene: -

CDR3aa: CASSVEFEGETQYF
CDR3nt: TGTGCCAGCAGCGTAGAGTTTGAGGGAGAGACCCAGTACTTC
v_gene: TRBV9
j_gene: TRBJ2-5
abundance: -
d_gene: -

CDR3aa: CATRPGREAYGYTF
CDR3nt: TGTGCCACCCGGCCGGGCAGGGAGGCCTATGGCTACACCTTC
v_gene: TRBV10-3
j_gene: TRBJ1-2
abundance: -
d_gene: -

CDR3aa: CASSQGLAGFVQYF
CDR3nt: TGTGCCAGCAGTCAAGGACTAGCGGGGTTTGTGCAGTACTTC
v_gene: TRBV6-5
j_gene: TRBJ2-7
abundance: -
d_gene: TRBD2

CDR3aa: CASSVTIPGELFF
CDR3nt: TGTGCCAGCAGCGTAACCATCCCCGGGGAGCTGTTTTTT
v_gene: TRBV5-6
j_gene: TRBJ2-2
abundance: -
d_gene: -

CDR3aa: CSVRGWDTEAFF
CDR3nt: TGCAGCGTGAGGGGGTGGGACACTGAAGCTTTCTTT
v_gene: TRBV29-1
j_gene: TRBJ1-1
abundance: -
d_gene: -

CDR3aa: CASSYWGGLETEQFF
CDR3nt: TGTGCCAGCAGTTACTGGGGGGGACTAGAGACGGAGCAGTTCTTC
v_gene: TRBV6-5
j_gene: TRBJ2-1
abundance: -
d_gene: TRBD2

CDR3aa: CAIRGGREFPYEQYF
CDR3nt: TGTGCCATCAGGGGGGGGAGGGAGTTCCCCTACGAGCAGTACTTC
v_gene: TRBV6-1
j_gene: TRBJ2-7
abundance: -
d_gene: -

CDR3aa: CASRIRDNHQPQHF
CDR3nt: TGTGCCAGCAGAATTCGGGACAATCACCAGCCCCAGCATTTT
v_gene: TRBV27
j_gene: TRBJ1-5
abundance: -
d_gene: -

CDR3aa: CASSTSGALLNEQFF
CDR3nt: TGTGCCAGCAGCACGTCGGGAGCCCTCCTCAATGAGCAGTTCTTC
v_gene: TRBV7-2
j_gene: TRBJ2-1
abundance: -
d_gene: -

CDR3aa: CSVDKKTSNYGYTF
CDR3nt: TGCAGCGTTGATAAGAAGACATCTAACTATGGCTACACCTTC
v_gene: TRBV29-1
j_gene: TRBJ1-2
abundance: -
d_gene: -

CDR3aa: CASSRPRGGETQYF
CDR3nt: TGTGCCAGCAGCCGCCCGCGCGGGGGGGAGACCCAGTACTTC
v_gene: TRBV6-5
j_gene: TRBJ2-5
abundance: once
d_gene: TRBD2

CDR3aa: CASSLRSAGAETQYF
CDR3nt: TGTGCCAGCAGCTTGAGGTCGGCGGGAGCGGAGACCCAGTACTTC
v_gene: TRBV5-4
j_gene: TRBJ2-5
abundance: -
d_gene: TRBD2

CDR3aa: CASSSTGGSGANVLTF
CDR3nt: TGCGCCAGCAGCTCGACAGGGGGCTCTGGGGCCAACGTCCTGACTTTC
v_gene: TRBV5-1
j_gene: TRBJ2-6
abundance: -
d_gene: TRBD1

CDR3aa: CASSVVAGRLSGANVLTF
CDR3nt: TGTGCCAGCAGCGTAGTGGCTGGACGCCTCTCTGGGGCCAACGTCCTGACTTTC
v_gene: TRBV9
j_gene: TRBJ2-6
abundance: -
d_gene: -

CDR3aa: CASSIRGAGNTEAFF
CDR3nt: TGTGCCAGTAGTATAAGGGGGGCAGGGAACACTGAAGCTTTCTTT
v_gene: TRBV19
j_gene: TRBJ1-1
abundance: -
d_gene: -

CDR3aa: CASSSQGANTGELFF
CDR3nt: TGCGCCAGCAGCTCACAGGGGGCGAACACCGGGGAGCTGTTTTTT
v_gene: TRBV5-1
j_gene: TRBJ2-2
abundance: once
d_gene: TRBD1

CDR3aa: CASSEAPGVGTDTQYF
CDR3nt: TGTGCCAGCAGTGAAGCTCCAGGGGTCGGCACAGATACGCAGTATTTT
v_gene: TRBV6-1
j_gene: TRBJ2-3
abundance: -
d_gene: -

CDR3aa: CASSLSGQGYEQYF
CDR3nt: TGTGCCAGCAGCTTATCGGGACAGGGATACGAGCAGTACTTC
v_gene: TRBV7-2
j_gene: TRBJ2-7
abundance: -
d_gene: TRBD1